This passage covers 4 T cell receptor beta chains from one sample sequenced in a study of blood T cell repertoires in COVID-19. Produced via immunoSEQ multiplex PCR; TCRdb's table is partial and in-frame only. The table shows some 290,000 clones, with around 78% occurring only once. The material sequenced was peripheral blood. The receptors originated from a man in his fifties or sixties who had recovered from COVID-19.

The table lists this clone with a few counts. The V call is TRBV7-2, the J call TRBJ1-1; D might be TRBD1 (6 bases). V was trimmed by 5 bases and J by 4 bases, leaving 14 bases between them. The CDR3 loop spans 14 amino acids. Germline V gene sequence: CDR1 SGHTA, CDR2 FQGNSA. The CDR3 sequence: CASSQGSFGTEAFF. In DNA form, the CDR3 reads TGTGCCAGCAGCCAGGGGAGCTTTGGCACTGAAGCTTTCTTT.

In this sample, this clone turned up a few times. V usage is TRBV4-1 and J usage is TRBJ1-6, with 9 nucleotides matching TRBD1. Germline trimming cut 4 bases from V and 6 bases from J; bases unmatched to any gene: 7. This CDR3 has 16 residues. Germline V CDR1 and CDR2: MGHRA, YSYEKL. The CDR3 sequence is CASSLDRGVGNSPLHF. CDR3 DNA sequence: TGCGCCAGCAGCCTGGACAGGGGAGTAGGTAATTCACCCCTCCACTTT.

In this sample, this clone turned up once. Written as DNA, the CDR3 is TGTGCCAGCAGCGCAACTAGCGGGGGGGGGACCCAGTACTTC. Translation gives CASSATSGGGTQYF. This chain uses TRBV9 with TRBJ2-5, with 13 bases that match TRBD2. V shed 3 bases, J shed 7 bases, and the junction held 3 bases outside the gene matches. Germline V CDR1 and CDR2: SGDLS, YYNGEE. The CDR3 length is 14 residues.

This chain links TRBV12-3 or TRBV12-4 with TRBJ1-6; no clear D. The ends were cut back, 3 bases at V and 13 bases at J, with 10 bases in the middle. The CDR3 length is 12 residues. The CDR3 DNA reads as TGTGCCAGCAGTTTCGGCGGTGGGCCCCTCCACTTT. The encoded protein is CASSFGGGPLHF.